Presented here are 29 T cell receptor beta chains from one specimen sequenced in a study of cytomegalovirus exposure and HLA in healthy donors. With 60 Vbeta and 13 Jbeta primers, the PCR was carried out. Clones were read by immunoSEQ multiplex PCR, and TCRdb kept only the in-frame ones, dropping some. The sample includes about 150,000 clones, roughly 80% of them seen just once. Sequenced material: PBMCs. The receptors were sampled from a male donor in good health and CMV-seronegative.

The chain has TRBV5-1 and TRBJ2-1; 9 nucleotides match TRBD1. The CDR3 extends over 17 amino acids. V shed 4 bases, J shed 1 base, and the junction held 9 bases outside the gene matches. CDR1 and CDR2 (germline): SGHRS, YFSETQ. In DNA, the CDR3 is TGCGCCAGCAGCCCCGGGACAGGGAGGGGGTCCTACAATGAGCAGTTCTTC. It encodes CASSPGTGRGSYNEQFF.

The V gene is TRBV7-9, the J gene TRBJ2-4; D call uncertain. Trimming removed 2 bases from V and 0 bases from J, with 5 bases in between. Germline CDR1 SEHNR, CDR2 FQNEAQ (reference sequence). The CDR3 sequence is 14 residues long. CDR3 amino acids: CASSLTLAKNIQYF. The CDR3, as DNA: TGTGCCAGCAGCTTAACTCTAGCCAAAAACATTCAGTACTTC.

The rearrangement joins TRBV2 to TRBJ1-2; 8 positions agree with TRBD1. With V trimmed by 4 bases and J by 5 bases, 9 bases remained unmatched. CDR3 size: 15 residues. The germline CDR1 and CDR2 sequences are SNHLY and FYNNEI. CDR3 DNA sequence: TGTGCCAGCAGTGGAGAGACAGGGGATAAGTATGGCTACACCTTC. Residues: CASSGETGDKYGYTF.

The V and J genes are TRBV6-1 and TRBJ2-7; D gene unclear. V was trimmed by 2 bases and J by 7 bases, leaving 18 bases between them. Germline CDR1 reads MNHNS; CDR2 reads SASEGT. The CDR3 consists of 15 residues. CDR3 bases: TGTGCCAGCAGTGAATCGGGTCGTATAGGTGGAGAGCAGTACTTC. Translating it yields CASSESGRIGGEQYF.

V and J are TRBV9 and TRBJ1-1; 7 bases are shared with TRBD1. The trim removed 5 bases at V and 2 bases at J, leaving 6 bases unmatched. Germline V gene sequence: CDR1 SGDLS, CDR2 YYNGEE. The CDR3 is 14 amino acids. The CDR3 region is CASSGRTGNTEAFF. The CDR3 nucleotides read TGTGCCAGCAGTGGAAGGACAGGAAACACTGAAGCTTTCTTT.

The CDR3 DNA follows: TGTGCCAGCAAAAGGGGAACAACTAATGAAAAACTGTTTTTT. Translating gives CASKRGTTNEKLFF. V gene TRBV6-1 combines with J gene TRBJ1-4, with D maybe TRBD1 (5 bases). The V gene lost 7 bases and the J gene lost 0 bases, with 9 bases spanning the gap. The CDR3 is 14 amino acids. The germline V gene has CDR1 MNHNS and CDR2 SASEGT.

The chain carries TRBV14 and TRBJ2-3; weak D call: TRBD1 (6 bases). The CDR3 contains 13 residues. The germline V gene has CDR1 SGHDN and CDR2 FVKESK. Trimming pared 10 bases from V and 0 bases from J, leaving 11 bases between. DNA of the CDR3: TGTGCCACCAAACAGGGCAGCACAGATACGCAGTATTTT. This translates into CATKQGSTDTQYF.

V usage is TRBV25-1 and J usage is TRBJ2-3; 13 bases agree with TRBD2. This CDR3 is 17 amino acids long. V trimming: 8 bases; J trimming: 0 bases; junction bases outside the gene matches: 8. From germline, CDR1 is MGHDK and CDR2 SYGVNS. DNA of the CDR3: TGTGCCAGCGGAACTAGCGGGGGGGTAACTAGCACAGATACGCAGTATTTT. This sequence encodes CASGTSGGVTSTDTQYF.

In its sample, this clone was seen a few times. V is TRBV4-3 and J is TRBJ2-1, with no clear D. Germline assignment: CDR1 LGHNA and CDR2 YSLEER. The CDR3 is 14 residues long. Deletions cut 1 base from V and 4 bases from J, with 8 bases between. The CDR3 DNA reads TGCGCCAGCAGCCAAGGGTCCGGTTACAATGAGCAGTTCTTC. Its protein product is CASSQGSGYNEQFF.

This chain connects TRBV7-9 to TRBJ1-2, with D uncertain. With 2 bases removed from V and 1 base from J, the gap between germline ends came to 14 bases. Germline CDR1 is SEHNR and CDR2 is FQNEAQ (reference sequence). The CDR3 covers 16 residues. The CDR3 DNA sequence: TGTGCCAGCAGCTTATCGTTCAGCGCTTTTAACTATGGCTACACCTTC. Encoded protein: CASSLSFSAFNYGYTF.

V is TRBV7-9 and J is TRBJ1-1; TRBD1 might be the D (5 bases). The CDR3 length is 14 residues. The ends were cut back, 6 bases at V and 6 bases at J, with 17 bases in the middle. Looked up from germline, CDR1 is SEHNR and CDR2 is FQNEAQ (reference sequence). CDR3 nucleotides: TGTGCCAGCAGTTCCACGGGGGTTAGGTCTGAAGCTTTCTTT. Protein: CASSSTGVRSEAFF.

This clone came up once. V and J are TRBV28 and TRBJ1-5, with D uncertain. Germline V gene lookup returns CDR1 MDHEN and CDR2 SYDVKM. The CDR3 runs to 13 residues. The V gene lost 7 bases and the J gene lost 5 bases, with 12 bases spanning the gap. The CDR3 sequence: CASIPLGDQPQHF. The CDR3 nucleotides read TGTGCCAGCATCCCCTTGGGAGATCAGCCCCAGCATTTT.

The DNA of the CDR3 is TGTGCCAGCAGCCCCGAGACTAGCGGGAGATTAGGTGAGCAGTTCTTC. This encodes CASSPETSGRLGEQFF. The V call is TRBV7-9, the J call TRBJ2-1; TRBD2 agrees at 12 bases. From germline, CDR1 is SEHNR and CDR2 FQNEAQ (reference sequence). This CDR3 region has 16 residues. With 5 bases clipped from V and 9 bases from J, the junction kept 11 bases outside the gene matches.

The gene calls are TRBV6-5 and TRBJ2-5, with unresolved D. The V gene lost 7 bases and the J gene lost 5 bases, with 17 bases spanning the gap. The CDR3 is 14 amino acids. Per germline, CDR1 MNHEY and CDR2 SVGAGI. CDR3 amino acids: CASTPSDQAETQYF. The CDR3 nucleotides read TGTGCCAGCACGCCGTCAGACCAGGCGGAGACCCAGTACTTC.

This rearrangement joins TRBV18 to TRBJ2-5; a weak D match, TRBD1 (5 bases). Trimming removed 1 base from V and 2 bases from J, with 14 bases in between. The CDR3 is 16 amino acids. The germline V gene encodes CDR1 KGHSH and CDR2 LQKENI. The CDR3 loop reads CASSPRATQGQETQYF. CDR3 nucleotide sequence: TGTGCCAGCTCACCACGCGCTACCCAGGGTCAAGAGACCCAGTACTTC.

V gene TRBV29-1 combines with J gene TRBJ1-2; no reliable D call. The CDR3 runs to 11 residues. The V gene's germline CDR1 is SQVTM and CDR2 ANQGSEA. Deletions cut 3 bases from V and 2 bases from J, with 4 bases between. This CDR3 is CSVEENYGYTF. The CDR3, as DNA: TGCAGCGTTGAGGAGAACTATGGCTACACCTTC.

V and J are TRBV7-6 and TRBJ2-6, with D unclear. V gave up 5 bases and J gave up 0 bases, with 5 bases separating them. The germline CDR1 and CDR2 sequences are SGHVS and FNYEAQ. This CDR3 region has 14 residues. The CDR3 is CASSQNSGANVLTF. The CDR3 bases are TGTGCCAGCAGCCAAAACTCTGGGGCCAACGTCCTGACTTTC.

This chain links TRBV25-1 with TRBJ2-1, with D perhaps matching TRBD2 (5 bases). The CDR3 consists of 12 residues. Germline CDR1 is MGHDK and CDR2 is SYGVNS. Trimming stripped 1 base from V and 9 bases from J, with 7 bases between. The CDR3: CASSEFAGEQFF. The DNA for the CDR3 is TGTGCCAGCAGTGAATTCGCGGGTGAGCAGTTCTTC.

This chain links TRBV28 with TRBJ2-7; 9 bases line up with TRBD1. Trimming at V came to 5 bases and at J to 4 bases, leaving 6 bases not matched to a gene. Germline values: CDR1 MDHEN, CDR2 SYDVKM. The CDR3 length is 14 residues. CDR3 sequence: CASSTGTGIYEQYF. CDR3 sequence (DNA): TGTGCCAGCAGTACCGGGACAGGGATTTACGAGCAGTACTTC. Using reference TRBV28 and TRBJ2-7 for the parts outside the CDR3, the full variable domain is DVKVTQSSRYLVKRTGEKVFLECVQDMDHENMFWYRQDPGLGLRLIYFSYDVKMKEKGDIPEGYSVSREKKERFSLILESASTNQTSMYLCASSTGTGIYEQYFGPGTRLTVT.

V and J are TRBV28 and TRBJ1-2; maybe TRBD1 (6 bases). Between the trimmed V and J ends, which lost 6 bases and 8 bases, there was a span of 10 bases. This CDR3 is built from 11 residues. The germline V gene encodes CDR1 MDHEN and CDR2 SYDVKM. The CDR3 bases are TGTGCCAGCAGAAACAGGGACGGCTACACCTTC. Translation gives CASRNRDGYTF.

The chain employs TRBV7-9 and TRBJ2-5; TRBD2 matches 14 bases. The assigned J gene may be wrong: the sequence end matches TRBJ2-7 better. Germline CDR1 SEHNR, CDR2 FQNEAQ (reference sequence). The CDR3 consists of 16 residues. CDR3 in DNA: TGTGCCAGCAGCCCGACTAGCGGGAGGGATATATTCGAGCAGTACTTC. It encodes CASSPTSGRDIFEQYF.

V usage is TRBV27 and J usage is TRBJ2-3; maybe TRBD2 (6 bases). Trimming took 2 bases from V and 0 from J, leaving 12 bases between them. The germline V gene encodes CDR1 MNHEY and CDR2 SMNVEV (reference sequence). The length of the CDR3 is 16 residues. In DNA, the CDR3 is TGTGCCAGCAGTTTAGAGGCGGGAACTAGCACAGATACGCAGTATTTT. Translating gives CASSLEAGTSTDTQYF.

This sequence joins TRBV27 and TRBJ1-5, with D possibly TRBD1 on 6 matching bases. In germline, CDR1 is MNHEY, CDR2 SMNVEV (reference sequence). Trimming removed 7 bases at V and 15 bases at J, with 19 bases between. This CDR3 has 12 amino acids. DNA of the CDR3: TGTGCCAGCACCCCGACCTACAGGGTTTCGCATTTT. Translation gives CASTPTYRVSHF.

This CDR3 is CASSLPERLRELFF. The CDR3 DNA is TGTGCCAGCAGCTTACCCGAGCGACTCCGGGAGCTGTTTTTT. The V call is TRBV7-9, the J call TRBJ2-2; D ambiguous. The CDR3 loop spans 14 amino acids. Germline V gene lookup returns CDR1 SEHNR and CDR2 FQNEAQ (reference sequence). The V end was cut by 2 bases, the J end by 9 bases, with 13 bases between.

J is TRBJ2-6 and V is TRBV28; 8 nucleotides align to TRBD1. V shed 5 bases, J shed 0 bases, and the junction held 6 bases outside the gene matches. The CDR3 consists of 17 residues. Germline CDR1 MDHEN, CDR2 SYDVKM. The CDR3 loop reads CASSPRDRFSGANVLTF. CDR3 nucleotides: TGTGCCAGCAGTCCCCGGGACAGGTTCTCTGGGGCCAACGTCCTGACTTTC. Full variable domain (rest looked up from reference TRBV28 and TRBJ2-6): DVKVTQSSRYLVKRTGEKVFLECVQDMDHENMFWYRQDPGLGLRLIYFSYDVKMKEKGDIPEGYSVSREKKERFSLILESASTNQTSMYLCASSPRDRFSGANVLTFGAGSRLTVL.

The chain carries TRBV5-6 and TRBJ1-5, with TRBD1 matching over 7 bases. V lost 3 bases to trimming and J lost 4 bases; unmatched junction nucleotides: 7. Germline V gives CDR1 SGHDT, CDR2 YYEEEE. This CDR3 region has 15 residues. The chain's CDR3 is CASSSFDRANQPQHF. Here the CDR3 DNA reads TGTGCCAGCAGCTCCTTCGACAGGGCTAATCAGCCCCAGCATTTT.

V gene TRBV18 combines with J gene TRBJ2-3; TRBD2 aligns across 8 bases. Germline assignment: CDR1 KGHSH and CDR2 LQKENI. This CDR3 has 19 amino acids. The V segment lost 5 bases and the J segment 2 bases; nucleotides outside the gene matches: 18. CDR3: CASSALAAGSVKTTDTQYF. The CDR3 DNA reads TGTGCCAGCTCAGCACTAGCGGCGGGGTCCGTTAAGACCACAGATACGCAGTATTTT.

This clone was counted between two and nine times. The chain is built from TRBV5-4 and TRBJ2-7; TRBD1 agrees at 7 bases. The V and J ends lost 4 bases and 0 bases, in that order; junction bases with no gene match: 4. There are 14 residues in the CDR3. From germline, CDR1 is SGHNT and CDR2 YYREEE (reference sequence). CDR3 coding DNA: TGTGCCAGCAGCGCTCGGGACAGCTCCTACGAGCAGTACTTC. The encoded protein is CASSARDSSYEQYF.

The rearrangement joins TRBV7-2 to TRBJ2-4, with 9 bases matching TRBD1. The CDR3 is made up of 18 amino acids. The V gene end was trimmed by 4 bases and the J gene end by 0 bases; junction bases not matched to a gene: 10. CDR1 is SGHTA and CDR2 is FQGNSA in the germline V gene. CDR3 DNA: TGTGCCAGCAGCTCCCTCGGACAGGGGATTCTAGCCAAAAACATTCAGTACTTC. This encodes CASSSLGQGILAKNIQYF.